The subject of this entry is one T cell receptor beta chain. The target antigen is unknown. The sample comes from a study of T cell responses to AZD1222 COVID-19 vaccine. Whole-study context: Some second doses came at about 4 weeks and others at about 12 weeks; these were pooled. Whole-study findings and limits: Dominant at 160-218 and 743-854, vaccine-associated CD4 TCRs also spanned spike.

Sequencing was performed with immunoSEQ multiplex PCR; in TCRdb, only in-frame clones are kept and a portion is missing. The sample has approximately 130,000 clones; around nine tenths are singletons. The sample was peripheral blood, taken on day 0 of AZD1222 vaccination. This receptor was taken from an adult in good health.

The CDR3 region is CASSWGQSGEQYF. The CDR3 DNA sequence: TGCGCCAGCAGCTGGGGACAGTCGGGAGAGCAGTACTTC. V and J are TRBV5-1 and TRBJ2-7; 7 bases align to TRBD1. Germline V lookup: CDR1 SGHRS, CDR2 YFSETQ. V shed 3 bases, J shed 7 bases, and the junction held 7 bases outside the gene matches. The CDR3 consists of 13 residues.